This passage covers 18 T cell receptor beta chains from one sample sequenced in a study of blood T cell repertoires in COVID-19. The data were produced by immunoSEQ multiplex PCR, yet TCRdb's version contains in-frame clones alone and is incomplete. The data contain fewer than 400,000 clones, roughly 85% of them singletons. The specimen sequenced was PBMCs or T cells enriched from blood (not recorded which). The receptors here all came from a woman aged 25 to 45 who had been exposed to COVID-19.

The V call is TRBV6-1, the J call TRBJ2-5; 12 bases line up with TRBD2. CDR1 is MNHNS, CDR2 SASEGT, per germline. V dropped 2 bases and J dropped 4; count of bases not matched to a gene: 2. The CDR3 loop spans 15 amino acids. This chain's CDR3 is CASSELAGGPETQYF. CDR3 sequence (DNA): TGTGCCAGCAGTGAACTAGCGGGGGGGCCAGAGACCCAGTACTTC.

The rearrangement joins TRBV2 to TRBJ2-3, with 7 bases matching TRBD2. V gave up 6 bases and J gave up 0 bases; unmatched junction bases: 9. Germline V gene lookup returns CDR1 SNHLY and CDR2 FYNNEI. The CDR3 spans 16 residues. The CDR3 bases are TGTGCCAGCAGCTCCCCTAGCGGCGACAGCACAGATACGCAGTATTTT. Translated, it gives CASSSPSGDSTDTQYF.

V gene TRBV19 combines with J gene TRBJ2-7; weak D call: TRBD1 (7 bases). CDR3 length: 14 residues. Germline values: CDR1 LNHDA, CDR2 SQIVND (reference sequence). V shed 5 bases and J shed 6 bases, with 17 bases lying between them. The CDR3 loop is CASSYPGGKFEQYF. The CDR3 region has the DNA TGTGCCAGTAGTTACCCAGGGGGGAAATTCGAGCAGTACTTC.

The genes are TRBV3-1 (or the pseudogene TRBV3-2) and TRBJ2-7; D unresolved. CDR1 and CDR2 from the germline V gene are LGHDT and YNNKEL (reference sequence). The ends were cut back, 0 bases at V and 7 bases at J, with 7 bases in the middle. The CDR3 length is 12 residues. CDR3 bases: TGTGCCAGCAGCCAAGATACTGCTGAGCAGTACTTC. It translates to CASSQDTAEQYF.

The chain is built from TRBV5-1 and TRBJ2-7; the D gene is possibly TRBD1 (5 bases). The ends were cut back, 1 base at V and 5 bases at J, with 13 bases in the middle. Germline CDR1 and CDR2: SGHRS and YFSETQ. The CDR3 length is 14 residues. CDR3: CASSLRKGSDEQYF. CDR3 in DNA: TGCGCCAGCAGCTTGCGCAAGGGGTCGGACGAGCAGTACTTC.

This chain joins TRBV11-1 and TRBJ2-7, with 8 bases that match TRBD2. V lost 5 bases and J lost 0; bases outside the gene matches: 9. CDR3 length: 16 amino acids. Germline CDR1 and CDR2: SGHAT and FQDESV (reference sequence). The CDR3 DNA sequence: TGTGCCAGCAGCCCGGGACGGACTAGCTCCTCCTACGAGCAGTACTTC. It codes for CASSPGRTSSSYEQYF.

V and J are TRBV19 and TRBJ2-7, with TRBD1 identical over 7 bases. V lost 5 bases and J lost 11; bases outside the gene matches: 12. The CDR3 totals 13 residues. CDR1 and CDR2 from the germline V gene are LNHDA and SQIVND (reference sequence). The CDR3 is CASSPPGQSPKYF. CDR3 coding DNA: TGTGCCAGTAGTCCACCGGGACAGAGTCCTAAGTACTTC.

The chain uses TRBV3-1 (or the pseudogene TRBV3-2) and TRBJ1-3; 7 bases align to TRBD1. Germline V gives CDR1 LGHDT, CDR2 YNNKEL (reference sequence). J gave up 2 bases and V 3 bases, and 1 base lay outside the gene matches. The CDR3 contains 14 residues. CDR3 bases: TGTGCCAGCAGCCAGGGACAGCCTGGAAACACCATATATTTT. Its protein is CASSQGQPGNTIYF.

The table lists this clone with a count of one. The rearrangement joins TRBV19 to TRBJ2-6; D ambiguous. The CDR3 contains 15 residues. V lost 5 bases and J 0 bases, leaving 8 bases between the germline ends. The germline gives CDR1 LNHDA, CDR2 SQIVND (reference sequence). The CDR3 DNA is TGTGCCAGTAGTGCCTACAGCTCTGGGGCCAACGTCCTGACTTTC. Its translation: CASSAYSSGANVLTF.

The chain carries TRBV4-3 and TRBJ2-7; D gene unclear. The CDR3 spans 16 residues. Trimming removed 3 bases from V and 0 bases from J, with 15 bases in between. Germline V gene sequence: CDR1 LGHNA, CDR2 YSLEER. The CDR3 nucleotides are TGCGCCAGCAGCCATCTAGACGTCTACCTCTCCTACGAGCAGTACTTC. This codes for CASSHLDVYLSYEQYF.

The chain has TRBV19 and TRBJ1-5; D is unclear. The germline V and J ends were trimmed by 4 bases and 4 bases, with 8 bases remaining between them. The CDR3 runs 13 residues. Per germline, CDR1 LNHDA and CDR2 SQIVND (reference sequence). CDR3 DNA sequence: TGTGCCAGTAGTAACGGGATGAATCAGCCCCAGCATTTT. Its translation: CASSNGMNQPQHF.

V usage is TRBV28 and J usage is TRBJ1-5; TRBD1 matches 7 bases. Per germline, CDR1 MDHEN and CDR2 SYDVKM. This CDR3 comprises 12 residues. J was trimmed by 9 bases and V by 8 bases; bases with no gene match: 7. The CDR3 nucleotides are TGTGCCAGCGCTACAGGGGCCCGGCCCCAGCATTTT. Translation gives CASATGARPQHF. The variable domain in full, with the rest retrieved from reference TRBV28 and TRBJ1-5, is DVKVTQSSRYLVKRTGEKVFLECVQDMDHENMFWYRQDPGLGLRLIYFSYDVKMKEKGDIPEGYSVSREKKERFSLILESASTNQTSMYLCASATGARPQHFGDGTRLSIL.

The chain recombines TRBV28 with TRBJ2-7, with 10 positions matching TRBD2. CDR1 and CDR2 from the germline V gene are MDHEN and SYDVKM. V trimming: 4 bases; J trimming: 7 bases; junction bases outside the gene matches: 10. The CDR3 runs 15 residues. For the CDR3, the DNA is TGTGCCAGCAGTTACCAGCGGGAGGGCCGGAGGGAGCAGTACTTC. Translation: CASSYQREGRREQYF.

The sample holds one count of this clone. The gene calls are TRBV4-2 and TRBJ1-1; D not certain. Germline lookup yields CDR1 LGHNA and CDR2 YNFKEQ. Trimming took off 0 bases at V and 2 bases at J, with 4 bases between the two ends. The CDR3 runs to 13 residues. The CDR3 DNA is TGTGCCAGCAGCCAAGACCTTAACACTGAAGCTTTCTTT. Its protein is CASSQDLNTEAFF.

This chain uses TRBV7-8 with TRBJ2-2, with 7 bases aligning to TRBD1. V lost 5 bases to trimming and J lost 4 bases; unmatched junction nucleotides: 7. Germline CDR1 SGHVS, CDR2 FQNEAQ. This CDR3 has 15 amino acids. The CDR3, as DNA: TGTGCCAGCAGCCTCGAGGGACAGTCCACCGGGGAGCTGTTTTTT. Translation gives CASSLEGQSTGELFF.

This clone was found once. The rearrangement uses TRBV9 and TRBJ1-1, with unresolved D. The CDR3 is made up of 14 amino acids. V was pared by 1 base and J by 1 base, with 8 bases between. Germline V CDR1 and CDR2: SGDLS, YYNGEE. As DNA, the CDR3 is TGTGCCAGCAGCGTATACAGCGGGAACACTGAAGCTTTCTTT. Its translation: CASSVYSGNTEAFF. Complete variable domain (other parts from reference TRBV9 and TRBJ1-1): DSGVTQTPKHLITATGQRVTLRCSPRSGDLSVYWYQQSLDQGLQFLIQYYNGEERAKGNILERFSAQQFPDLHSELNLSSLELGDSALYFCASSVYSGNTEAFFGQGTRLTVV.

V and J are TRBV14 and TRBJ1-2; D is undetermined. Trimming removed 1 base from V and 2 bases from J, with 8 bases in between. This CDR3 is built from 14 residues. The germline V gene has CDR1 SGHDN and CDR2 FVKESK. The CDR3 protein is CASSQGIRNYGYTF. As DNA, the CDR3 is TGTGCCAGCAGCCAAGGTATACGGAACTATGGCTACACCTTC.

V gene TRBV10-3 combines with J gene TRBJ1-1; 8 bases are shared with TRBD1. The CDR3 is 11 residues long. The junction had 8 bases not matched to a gene; V was cut back by 11 bases and J by 9 bases. In germline, CDR1 is ENHRY, CDR2 SYGVKD. The CDR3 coding sequence is TGTGCCGTATCAGGGGGCTACCAAGCTTTCTTT. It encodes CAVSGGYQAFF.